This T cell receptor beta chain was recorded in a study of CD8+ T cells in alopecia areata. Study results and caveats: Tofacitinib delivered significant drops in scalp clonality and in expanded CD8+ clones among the top 100. Scalp and blood retained many expanded lesional clones during tofacitinib. Higher clonality and more expanded CD8+ clones appeared in lesional than normal scalp.

Extracted RNA was reverse transcribed, and the resulting cDNA served as sequencing template. Method: immunoSEQ multiplex PCR; TCRdb's copy keeps in-frame clones and lacks some. Here the sample spans under 250,000 clones, more than 45% being singletons. The sample's treatment: oral pan-JAK inhibitor, 5-10 mg twice daily. The CDR3 length is 14 residues. Germline-derived CDR1 and CDR2 are LNHNV and YYDKDF (reference sequence). V gave up 3 bases and J gave up 4 bases; unmatched junction bases: 5. Comments on this clone: Its antigen is currently unknown.

This sequence was found in a human donor with alopecia areata. Material: CD4+ T cells sorted from blood, obtained at week 4, from a patient treated with tofacitinib. This chain uses TRBV15 with TRBJ1-2; 7 bases are a match to TRBD1. CDR3 residues: CATSSVTGAYGYTF. CDR3 nucleotide sequence: TGTGCCACCAGCAGCGTCACAGGGGCCTATGGCTACACCTTC. The full variable domain, in which reference TRBV15 and TRBJ1-2 provide the parts outside the CDR3, is DAMVIQNPRYQVTQFGKPVTLSCSQTLNHNVMYWYQQKSSQAPKLLFHYYDKDFNNEADTPDNFQSRRPNTSFCFLDIRSPGLGDTAMYLCATSSVTGAYGYTFGSGTRLTVV.